This TCR beta chain was obtained from a study of blood T cell repertoires in COVID-19. On the study more broadly: Acute and convalescent COVID-19 specimens originated in the United States, Italy and Spain.

The V gene lost 1 base and the J gene lost 3 bases, with 7 bases spanning the gap. CDR1 and CDR2 from the germline V gene are LGHDT and YNNKEL (reference sequence). This CDR3 region has 14 residues. In its sample, this clone was seen a few times. Seattle's cohort entered during active infection and was followed longitudinally. Sequencing was performed with immunoSEQ multiplex PCR; in TCRdb, only in-frame clones are kept and a portion is missing. The data hold around 80,000 clones, with about 82% observed a single time. The sequence derives from a man aged 45-65 years with COVID-19, enrolled during active disease. The chain links TRBV3-1 (or the pseudogene TRBV3-2) to TRBJ1-5; D not certain. Sequencing was performed on peripheral blood. The CDR3 loop reads CASSQGGDNQPQHF. CDR3 nucleotides: TGTGCCAGCAGCCAAGGCGGCGACAATCAGCCCCAGCATTTT.